The 21 T cell receptor beta chains given below trace back to one sample, sequenced in a study of T cell responses to AZD1222 COVID-19 vaccine. Generated by immunoSEQ multiplex PCR, the TCRdb table keeps only in-frame clones and is missing some. The sample includes some 130,000 clones, about four fifths of them seen just once. The sequencing here drew on peripheral blood, taken on day 0 of AZD1222 vaccination. These receptors were obtained from an adult in good health.

J is TRBJ2-7 and V is TRBV19, with 8 nucleotides matching TRBD1. Trimming cost V 7 bases and J 5 bases; bases outside gene matches: 13. The CDR3 has 15 residues. Germline V gene data show CDR1 as LNHDA and CDR2 as SQIVND (reference sequence). CDR3 amino acids: CASNPRTGSVDEQYF. CDR3 DNA: TGTGCCAGTAACCCCAGGACAGGGAGTGTGGACGAGCAGTACTTC.

This rearrangement joins TRBV3-1 (or the pseudogene TRBV3-2) to TRBJ1-2, with D hard to call. This CDR3 contains 16 residues. V was cut by 0 bases and J by 4 bases, with 15 bases left in between. Germline V lookup: CDR1 LGHDT, CDR2 YNNKEL (reference sequence). DNA for the CDR3: TGTGCCAGCAGCCAAGATAGTCCCTCGGCGGGCTATGGCTACACCTTC. This gives the protein CASSQDSPSAGYGYTF.

The rearrangement links TRBV3-1 (or the pseudogene TRBV3-2) to TRBJ1-2; 12 nucleotides align to TRBD1. Trimming cost V 3 bases and J 7 bases; bases outside gene matches: 9. This CDR3 contains 16 residues. Germline assignment: CDR1 LGHDT and CDR2 YNNKEL (reference sequence). The CDR3 reads CASSQNPGQGAGGYTF. CDR3 DNA: TGTGCCAGCAGCCAGAACCCGGGACAGGGGGCTGGTGGCTACACCTTC.

A single count supports this clone. This sequence joins TRBV5-4 and TRBJ1-2, with 8 bases aligning to TRBD1. Germline CDR1 is SGHNT and CDR2 is YYREEE (reference sequence). CDR3 length: 14 amino acids. After removal of 4 bases from V and 4 bases from J, the junction contained 6 bases not matched to a gene. The CDR3 DNA sequence: TGTGCCAGCAGCCCGGACAGGGTAGTCTATGGCTACACCTTC. Translating it yields CASSPDRVVYGYTF.

This clone was found once. The V gene is TRBV9, the J gene TRBJ1-1; D is ambiguous. Looked up from germline, CDR1 is SGDLS and CDR2 is YYNGEE. The CDR3 extends over 14 amino acids. The V end lost 0 bases, the J end lost 2 bases, and 8 bases lay between the germline ends. In DNA, the CDR3 is TGTGCCAGCAGCGTAGAGTTGGCTAACACTGAAGCTTTCTTT. This encodes CASSVELANTEAFF.

The chain combines TRBV21-1 with TRBJ1-2; the table names TRBD1, a call not compared with the DNA. TRBV21-1 is an annotated pseudogene. The CDR3 length is 15 residues. The CDR3 DNA follows: TGTGCCAGCAGCAAAGTGGTAGGGGGCGACTATGGCTACACCTTC. It codes for CASSKVVGGDYGYTF.

The genes are TRBV30 and TRBJ2-5; 8 positions agree with TRBD2. CDR3 length equals 12 residues. The germline gives CDR1 GTSNPN, CDR2 SVGIG (reference sequence). Losses at the gene ends were 6 bases for V and 5 bases for J; bases not matched to a gene: 5. Here the CDR3 reads CACTSGWETQYF. The CDR3 coding sequence is TGTGCCTGCACTAGCGGATGGGAGACCCAGTACTTC.

This clone has a single count. The CDR3 DNA follows: TGTGCCAGCAGCGTACTCGGTGCTAGCACAGATACGCAGTATTTT. Its protein product is CASSVLGASTDTQYF. The chain recombines TRBV9 with TRBJ2-3, with D hard to call. Germline values: CDR1 SGDLS, CDR2 YYNGEE. V was clipped by 1 base and J by 0 bases, with 9 bases between them. There are 15 residues in the CDR3.

CDR3 protein: CASRDREGYTEAFF. CDR3 DNA sequence: TGTGCCAGCAGGGACAGGGAAGGGTACACTGAAGCTTTCTTT. The chain is built from TRBV7-9 and TRBJ1-1, with 8 bases fitting TRBD1. This CDR3 comprises 14 residues. Germline CDR1 reads SEHNR; CDR2 reads FQNEAQ (reference sequence). Trimming at V came to 6 bases and at J to 3 bases, leaving 6 bases not matched to a gene.

The V and J genes are TRBV28 and TRBJ1-5, with D hard to call. CDR1 and CDR2 from the germline V gene are MDHEN and SYDVKM. The CDR3 is 13 residues long. V lost 6 bases and J lost 7, with 13 bases in between. For the CDR3, the DNA is TGTGCCAGCAGGCTCCCCAAAGTCCAGCCCCAGCATTTT. It yields the protein CASRLPKVQPQHF.

The V gene is TRBV5-1, the J gene TRBJ1-3, with D possibly TRBD1 on 6 matching bases. CDR3 length: 15 amino acids. The V end was cut by 1 base, the J end by 3 bases, with 11 bases between. Germline V gene data show CDR1 as SGHRS and CDR2 as YFSETQ. The CDR3 region is CASSLTRGFGNTIYF. DNA of the CDR3: TGCGCCAGCAGCTTGACCAGGGGATTTGGAAACACCATATATTTT.

This chain connects TRBV24-1 to TRBJ1-2; 9 nucleotides line up with TRBD1. Trimming took 2 bases from V and 8 from J; bases not matched to a gene: 8. This CDR3 is built from 15 residues. Germline V CDR1 and CDR2: KGHDR, SFDVKD. As DNA, the CDR3 is TGTGCCACCAGTGATTCCGGGACAGGGACGGGGGGCTACACCTTC. As protein: CATSDSGTGTGGYTF.

V gene TRBV4-1 combines with J gene TRBJ1-3; D is unclear. The CDR3 loop spans 15 amino acids. CDR1 and CDR2 (germline): MGHRA, YSYEKL. The V gene lost 0 bases and the J gene lost 8 bases, with 14 bases spanning the gap. The CDR3 DNA sequence: TGCGCCAGCAGCCAAGAGGTTAACAGCGGGTACACCATATATTTT. Translated: CASSQEVNSGYTIYF.

The V call is TRBV18, the J call TRBJ2-7; TRBD1 might be the D (6 bases). CDR3 length: 14 residues. CDR1 and CDR2 (germline): KGHSH, LQKENI. Trimming took off 6 bases at V and 7 bases at J, with 19 bases between the two ends. DNA of the CDR3: TGTGCCAGCTCCCCCTTCAGGGGCGGCCTGGAGCAGTACTTC. Translation: CASSPFRGGLEQYF.

The chain links TRBV7-8 to TRBJ2-3; 10 bases agree with TRBD2. Germline V gene data show CDR1 as SGHVS and CDR2 as FQNEAQ. The CDR3 consists of 17 residues. With V trimmed by 5 bases and J by 3 bases, 11 bases remained unmatched. The CDR3 DNA follows: TGTGCCAGCAGCCGAGTAGGGGCTAGCGGGAGTACAGATACGCAGTATTTT. It codes for CASSRVGASGSTDTQYF.

The gene calls are TRBV6-5 and TRBJ1-1; D may be TRBD1 (6 bases). Germline CDR1 MNHEY, CDR2 SVGAGI. Trimming removed 0 bases at V and 6 bases at J, with 17 bases between. The CDR3 runs 16 residues. The CDR3, as DNA: TGTGCCAGCAGTTACTCCGAGGGCAGGGGAAGCGCTGAAGCTTTCTTT. Residues: CASSYSEGRGSAEAFF.

CDR3 sequence: CASSEGGLGGNTIYF. CDR3 bases: TGTGCCAGCAGTGAAGGAGGCCTCGGGGGAAACACCATATATTTT. The chain couples TRBV6-1 to TRBJ1-3; D ambiguous. There are 15 residues in the CDR3. The V gene's germline CDR1 is MNHNS and CDR2 SASEGT. Trimming cost V 1 base and J 4 bases, with 11 bases left between them.

This clone was detected once. The rearrangement joins TRBV28 to TRBJ2-1, with D possibly matching TRBD2 (6 bases). The CDR3 has 11 residues. V gave up 6 bases and J gave up 15 bases, with 15 bases separating them. Per the germline V gene, CDR1 is MDHEN and CDR2 is SYDVKM. CDR3 in amino acids: CASSRRAGTFF. The CDR3 DNA sequence: TGTGCCAGCAGCCGGAGGGCGGGTACGTTCTTC.

The gene calls are TRBV6-2 or TRBV6-3 and TRBJ1-2; 7 nucleotides line up with TRBD1. The V and J ends lost 2 bases and 3 bases, in that order; junction bases with no gene match: 9. The germline CDR1 and CDR2 sequences are MNHEY and SVGEGT. The CDR3 has 16 amino acids. CDR3 DNA sequence: TGTGCCAGCAGTTACGGGACAGAGATTGCACACTATGGCTACACCTTC. This gives the protein CASSYGTEIAHYGYTF.

V gene TRBV28 combines with J gene TRBJ2-7, with TRBD1 matching over 7 bases. Germline V lookup: CDR1 MDHEN, CDR2 SYDVKM. The CDR3 loop spans 14 amino acids. V lost 6 bases to trimming and J lost 2 bases; unmatched junction nucleotides: 7. The CDR3 sequence: CASRKDRVTYEQYF. CDR3 nucleotides: TGTGCCAGCAGGAAAGACAGGGTTACCTACGAGCAGTACTTC.

The V gene is TRBV19, the J gene TRBJ1-5; D is perhaps TRBD1 (5 bases). CDR1 LNHDA and CDR2 SQIVND come from the germline V gene (reference sequence). The CDR3 consists of 18 residues. The V gene lost 3 bases and the J gene lost 0 bases, with 18 bases spanning the gap. DNA of the CDR3: TGTGCCAGTAGTATTTGGGATCCCCGGGACGCTAGCAATCAGCCCCAGCATTTT. This translates into CASSIWDPRDASNQPQHF.